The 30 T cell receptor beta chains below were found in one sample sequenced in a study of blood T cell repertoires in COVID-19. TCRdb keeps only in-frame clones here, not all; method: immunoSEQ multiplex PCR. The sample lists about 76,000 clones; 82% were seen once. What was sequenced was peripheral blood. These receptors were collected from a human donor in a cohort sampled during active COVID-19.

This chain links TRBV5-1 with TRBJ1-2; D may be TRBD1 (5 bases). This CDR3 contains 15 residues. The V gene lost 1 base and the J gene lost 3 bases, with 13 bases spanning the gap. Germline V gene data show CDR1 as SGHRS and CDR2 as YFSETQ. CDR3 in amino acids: CASSLSRGGYYGYTF. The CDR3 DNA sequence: TGCGCCAGCAGCTTGTCCCGCGGGGGTTACTATGGCTACACCTTC.

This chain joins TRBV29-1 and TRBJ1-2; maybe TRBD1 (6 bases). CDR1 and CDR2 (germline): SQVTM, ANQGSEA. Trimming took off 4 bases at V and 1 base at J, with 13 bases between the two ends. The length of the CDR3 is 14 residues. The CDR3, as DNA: TGCAGCGTTGTGGGGACAAGCCTTAACTATGGCTACACCTTC. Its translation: CSVVGTSLNYGYTF.

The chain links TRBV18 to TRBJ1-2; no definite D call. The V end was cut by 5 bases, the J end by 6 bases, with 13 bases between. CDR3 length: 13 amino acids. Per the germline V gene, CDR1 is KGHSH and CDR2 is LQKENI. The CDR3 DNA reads TGTGCCAGCTCATCGGAGGGCGCGGATGGCTACACCTTC. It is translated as CASSSEGADGYTF.

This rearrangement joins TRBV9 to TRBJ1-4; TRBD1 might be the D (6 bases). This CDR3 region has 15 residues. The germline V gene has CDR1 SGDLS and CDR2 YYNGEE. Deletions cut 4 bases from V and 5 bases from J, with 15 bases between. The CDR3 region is CASSRSTGRNEKLFF. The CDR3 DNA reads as TGTGCCAGCAGCCGGTCGACAGGCCGGAATGAAAAACTGTTTTTT.

This CDR3 is CASSDAGSYGYTF. Here the CDR3 DNA reads TGTGCCAGCAGTGACGCAGGCTCCTATGGCTACACCTTC. V gene TRBV2 combines with J gene TRBJ1-2; D call uncertain. Trimming pared 3 bases from V and 4 bases from J, leaving 9 bases between. The germline V gene encodes CDR1 SNHLY and CDR2 FYNNEI. The CDR3 loop spans 13 amino acids.

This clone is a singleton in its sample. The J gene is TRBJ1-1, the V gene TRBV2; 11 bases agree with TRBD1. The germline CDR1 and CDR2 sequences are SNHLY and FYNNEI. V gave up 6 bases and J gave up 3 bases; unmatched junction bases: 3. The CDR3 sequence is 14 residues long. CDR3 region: CASRSDRGHTEAFF. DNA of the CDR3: TGTGCCAGCAGGTCGGACAGGGGGCACACTGAAGCTTTCTTT.

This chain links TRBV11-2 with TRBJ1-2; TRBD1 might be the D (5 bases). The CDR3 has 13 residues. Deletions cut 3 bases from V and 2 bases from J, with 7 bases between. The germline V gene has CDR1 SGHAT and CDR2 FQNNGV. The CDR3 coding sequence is TGTGCCAGCAGCTTGACAGCCAACTATGGCTACACCTTC. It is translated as CASSLTANYGYTF. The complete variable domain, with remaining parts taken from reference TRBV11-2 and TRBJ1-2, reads EAGVAQSPRYKIIEKRQSVAFWCNPISGHATLYWYQQILGQGPKLLIQFQNNGVVDDSQLPKDRFSAERLKGVDSTLKIQPAKLEDSAVYLCASSLTANYGYTFGSGTRLTVV.

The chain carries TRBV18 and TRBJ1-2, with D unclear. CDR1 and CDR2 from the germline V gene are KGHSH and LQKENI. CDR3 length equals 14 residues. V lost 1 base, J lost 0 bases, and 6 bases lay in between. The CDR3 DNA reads TGTGCCAGCTCACCACAGGAGACTAACTATGGCTACACCTTC. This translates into CASSPQETNYGYTF.

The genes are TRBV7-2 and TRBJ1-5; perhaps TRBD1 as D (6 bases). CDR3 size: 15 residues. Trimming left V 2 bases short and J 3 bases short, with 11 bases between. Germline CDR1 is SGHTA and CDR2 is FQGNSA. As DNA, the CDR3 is TGTGCCAGCAGCTTATCGACAGGCCTCAATCAGCCCCAGCATTTT. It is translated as CASSLSTGLNQPQHF. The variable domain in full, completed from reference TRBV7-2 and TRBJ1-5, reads GAGVSQSPSNKVTEKGKDVELRCDPISGHTALYWYRQSLGQGLEFLIYFQGNSAPDKSGLPSDRFSAERTGGSVSTLTIQRTQQEDSAVYLCASSLSTGLNQPQHFGDGTRLSIL.

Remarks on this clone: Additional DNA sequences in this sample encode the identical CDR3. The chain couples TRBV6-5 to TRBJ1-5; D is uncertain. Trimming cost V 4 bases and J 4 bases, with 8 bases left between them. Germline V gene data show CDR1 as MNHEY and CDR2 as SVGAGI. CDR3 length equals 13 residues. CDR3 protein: CASSLRGNQPQHF. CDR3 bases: TGTGCCAGCAGTTTGAGAGGAAATCAGCCCCAGCATTTT.

The chain's CDR3 is CASSPEGTAFSYEQYF. In nucleotides, the CDR3 is TGCGCCAGCAGCCCCGAGGGGACAGCCTTCTCCTACGAGCAGTACTTC. The chain is built from TRBV4-1 and TRBJ2-7; 7 bases agree with TRBD1. V shed 4 bases, J shed 0 bases, and the junction held 9 bases outside the gene matches. The CDR3 loop spans 16 amino acids. Germline V gives CDR1 MGHRA, CDR2 YSYEKL.

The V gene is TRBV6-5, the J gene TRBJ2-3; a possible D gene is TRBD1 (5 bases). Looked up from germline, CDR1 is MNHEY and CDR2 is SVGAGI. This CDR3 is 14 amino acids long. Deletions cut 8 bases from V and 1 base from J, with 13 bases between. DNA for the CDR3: TGTGCCAGCCGTTCGGGCAGGGGCACAGATACGCAGTATTTT. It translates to CASRSGRGTDTQYF.

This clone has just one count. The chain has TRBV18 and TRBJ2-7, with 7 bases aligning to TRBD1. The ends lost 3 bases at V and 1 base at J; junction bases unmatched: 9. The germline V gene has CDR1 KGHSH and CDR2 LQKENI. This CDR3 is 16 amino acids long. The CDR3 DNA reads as TGTGCCAGCTCACCTTCAGCTGGGACAGTATCCTACGAGCAGTACTTC. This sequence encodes CASSPSAGTVSYEQYF. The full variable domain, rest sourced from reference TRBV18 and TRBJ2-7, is NAGVMQNPRHLVRRRGQEARLRCSPMKGHSHVYWYRQLPEEGLKFMVYLQKENIIDESGMPKERFSAEFPKEGPSILRIQQVVRGDSAAYFCASSPSAGTVSYEQYFGPGTRLTVT.

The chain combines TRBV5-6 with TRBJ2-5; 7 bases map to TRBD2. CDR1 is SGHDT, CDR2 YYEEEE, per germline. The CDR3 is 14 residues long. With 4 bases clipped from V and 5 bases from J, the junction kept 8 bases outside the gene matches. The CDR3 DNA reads TGTGCCAGCAGCCTCGGGAGGCTTACGGAGACCCAGTACTTC. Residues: CASSLGRLTETQYF.

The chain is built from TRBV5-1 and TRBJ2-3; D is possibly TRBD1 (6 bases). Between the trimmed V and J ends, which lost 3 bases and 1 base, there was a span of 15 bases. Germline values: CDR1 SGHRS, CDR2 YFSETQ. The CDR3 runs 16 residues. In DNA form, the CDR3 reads TGCGCCAGCAGCTATGGGGGCGCCGCGGGCACAGATACGCAGTATTTT. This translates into CASSYGGAAGTDTQYF.

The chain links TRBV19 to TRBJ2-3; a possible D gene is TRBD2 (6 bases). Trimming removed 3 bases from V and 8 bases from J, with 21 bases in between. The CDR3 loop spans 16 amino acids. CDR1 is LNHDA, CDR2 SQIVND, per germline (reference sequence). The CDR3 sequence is CASSIGGGVGQATQYF. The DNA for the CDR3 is TGTGCCAGTAGTATCGGCGGAGGGGTGGGCCAGGCTACGCAGTATTTT.

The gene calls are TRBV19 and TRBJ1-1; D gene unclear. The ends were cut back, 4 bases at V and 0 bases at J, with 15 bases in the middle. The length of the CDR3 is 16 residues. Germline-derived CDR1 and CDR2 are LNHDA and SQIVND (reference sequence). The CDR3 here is CASSTTIGSMNTEAFF. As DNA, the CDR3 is TGTGCCAGTAGTACAACAATAGGGAGCATGAACACTGAAGCTTTCTTT.

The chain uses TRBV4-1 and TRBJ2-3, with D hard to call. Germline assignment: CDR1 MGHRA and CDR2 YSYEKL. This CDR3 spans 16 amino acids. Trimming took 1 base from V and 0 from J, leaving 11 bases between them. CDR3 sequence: CASSQGSDFSTDTQYF. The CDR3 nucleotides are TGCGCCAGCAGCCAAGGGAGCGACTTTAGCACAGATACGCAGTATTTT.

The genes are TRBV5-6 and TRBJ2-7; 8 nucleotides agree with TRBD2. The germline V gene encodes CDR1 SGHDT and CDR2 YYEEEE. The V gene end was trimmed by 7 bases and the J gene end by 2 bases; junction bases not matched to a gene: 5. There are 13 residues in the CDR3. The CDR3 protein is CASAGGGPYEQYF. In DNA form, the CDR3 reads TGTGCCAGCGCTGGCGGGGGGCCCTACGAGCAGTACTTC.

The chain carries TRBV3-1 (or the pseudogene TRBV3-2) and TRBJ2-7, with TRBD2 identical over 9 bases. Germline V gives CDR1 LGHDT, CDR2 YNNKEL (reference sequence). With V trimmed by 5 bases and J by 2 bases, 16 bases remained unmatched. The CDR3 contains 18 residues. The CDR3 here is CASSLSEKRGDTTYEQYF. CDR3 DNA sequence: TGTGCCAGCAGCTTATCCGAGAAGCGGGGGGACACTACCTACGAGCAGTACTTC.

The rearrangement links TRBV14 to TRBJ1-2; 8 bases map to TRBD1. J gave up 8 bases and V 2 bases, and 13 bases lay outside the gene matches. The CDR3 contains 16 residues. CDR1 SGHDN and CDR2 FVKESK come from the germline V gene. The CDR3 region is CASSQLWGGQGGGYTF. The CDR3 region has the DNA TGTGCCAGCAGCCAATTGTGGGGCGGACAGGGTGGCGGCTACACCTTC.

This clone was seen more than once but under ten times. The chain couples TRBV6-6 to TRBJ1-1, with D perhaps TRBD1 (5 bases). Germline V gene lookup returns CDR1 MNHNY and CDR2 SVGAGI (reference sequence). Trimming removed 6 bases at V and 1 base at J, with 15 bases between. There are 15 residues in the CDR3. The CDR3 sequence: CASRGQWLWNTEAFF. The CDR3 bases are TGTGCCAGCAGAGGACAATGGCTGTGGAACACTGAAGCTTTCTTT.

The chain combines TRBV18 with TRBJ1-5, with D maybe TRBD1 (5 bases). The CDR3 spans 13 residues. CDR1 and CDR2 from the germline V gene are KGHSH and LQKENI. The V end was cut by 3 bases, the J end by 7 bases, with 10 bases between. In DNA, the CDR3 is TGTGCCAGCTCACCTCAGGGTGGCCAGCCCCAGCATTTT. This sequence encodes CASSPQGGQPQHF.

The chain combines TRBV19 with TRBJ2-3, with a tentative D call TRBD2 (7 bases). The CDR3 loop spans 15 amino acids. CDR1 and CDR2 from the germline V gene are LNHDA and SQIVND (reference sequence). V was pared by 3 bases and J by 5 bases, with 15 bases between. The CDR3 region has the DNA TGTGCCAGTAGTATGGGGAGGGGGGGAGAAGATACGCAGTATTTT. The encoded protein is CASSMGRGGEDTQYF.

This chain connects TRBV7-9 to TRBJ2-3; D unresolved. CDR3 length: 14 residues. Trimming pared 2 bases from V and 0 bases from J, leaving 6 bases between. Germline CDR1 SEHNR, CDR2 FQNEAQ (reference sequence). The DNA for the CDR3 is TGTGCCAGCAGCTTATCGGTCAGCACAGATACGCAGTATTTT. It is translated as CASSLSVSTDTQYF.

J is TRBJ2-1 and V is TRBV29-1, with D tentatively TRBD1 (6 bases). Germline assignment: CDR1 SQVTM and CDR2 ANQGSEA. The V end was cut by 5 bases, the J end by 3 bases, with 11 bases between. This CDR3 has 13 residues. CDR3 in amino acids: CSVQGLVYNEQFF. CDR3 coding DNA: TGCAGCGTTCAGGGGCTGGTCTACAATGAGCAGTTCTTC.

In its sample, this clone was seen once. The DNA of the CDR3 is TGTGCCAGCAGTGGGTTAGCGGGGGGCAAAGAGACCCAGTACTTC. Its translation is CASSGLAGGKETQYF. The V call is TRBV2, the J call TRBJ2-5; 10 bases are a match to TRBD2. Germline lookup yields CDR1 SNHLY and CDR2 FYNNEI. The junction had 5 bases not matched to a gene; V was cut back by 4 bases and J by 3 bases. This CDR3 is built from 15 residues.

This CDR3 is CASTRRTEDTEAFF. CDR3 coding DNA: TGTGCCAGCACCCGTCGGACAGAAGACACTGAAGCTTTCTTT. The rearrangement links TRBV7-9 to TRBJ1-1, with D possibly being TRBD1 (6 bases). Germline-derived CDR1 and CDR2 are SEHNR and FQNEAQ (reference sequence). Trimming took off 7 bases at V and 3 bases at J, with 15 bases between the two ends. The CDR3 totals 14 residues.

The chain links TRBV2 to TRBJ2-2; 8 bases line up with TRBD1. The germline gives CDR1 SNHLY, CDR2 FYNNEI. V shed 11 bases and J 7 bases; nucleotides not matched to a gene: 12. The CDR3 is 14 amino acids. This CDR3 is CAGSWDRLDGELFF. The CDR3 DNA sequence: TGTGCCGGATCCTGGGACAGGCTAGACGGGGAGCTGTTTTTT. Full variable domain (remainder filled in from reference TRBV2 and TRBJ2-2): EPEVTQTPSHQVTQMGQEVILRCVPISNHLYFYWYRQILGQKVEFLVSFYNNEISEKSEIFDDQFSVERPDGSNFTLKIRSTKLEDSAMYFCAGSWDRLDGELFFGEGSRLTVL.

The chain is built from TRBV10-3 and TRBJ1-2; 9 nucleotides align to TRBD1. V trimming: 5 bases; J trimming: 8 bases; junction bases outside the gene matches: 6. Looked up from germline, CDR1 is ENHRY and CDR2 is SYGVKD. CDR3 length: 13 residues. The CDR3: CAISRDREEGYTF. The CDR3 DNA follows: TGTGCCATCAGTCGGGACAGGGAAGAAGGCTACACCTTC.